The rows below give T cell receptor beta chains drawn from one sample of a study of cytotoxic CD8 clonotypes in ibrutinib-treated CLL. Only in-frame clones appear in the TCRdb table, and some are missing; sequencing was by immunoSEQ multiplex PCR. The sample records more than 110,000 clones, about 84% being singletons. Sample: PBMCs, taken after 36 months of ibrutinib treatment. The receptors stem from a human donor with chronic lymphocytic leukemia. CDR3s include the opening cysteine and the closing phenylalanine or tryptophan. D genes are given only for firm matches. Clone sizes are given selectively: once, few, many, or a class where the clone is expanded.

V,size,J,D,DNA,CDR3
TRBV5-6,once,TRBJ2-1,.,TGTGCCAGCAGCTTCCAAAGGGCGAATGAGCAGTTCTTC,CASSFQRANEQFF
TRBV7-9,.,TRBJ1-2,.,TGTGCCAGCAGCTTAGGGCGGCCCAGGGGAGGAAAAAATGGCTACACCTTC,CASSLGRPRGGKNGYTF
TRBV27,once,TRBJ2-7,.,TGTGCCAGCAGTTTATCAGGGTCCTACGAGCAGTACTTC,CASSLSGSYEQYF
TRBV5-4,.,TRBJ2-7,TRBD2,TGTGCCAGCAGCTTCCACATTAGCGGGGCCTCCTACGAGCAGTACTTC,CASSFHISGASYEQYF
TRBV19,few,TRBJ2-7,.,TGTGCCAGTAAATTCAGGGGGGACACGTCGAACGAGCAGTACTTC,CASKFRGDTSNEQYF
TRBV27,.,TRBJ2-2,.,TGTGCCAGCAGTGACCCGGGACAACACATCGGGGAGCTGTTTTTT,CASSDPGQHIGELFF
TRBV4-1,.,TRBJ2-1,TRBD2,TGCGCCAGCAGCCAAGACCCTGGACTAGCGGGAGTTAATGAGCAGTTCTTC,CASSQDPGLAGVNEQFF
TRBV30,.,TRBJ2-5,.,TGTGCCTGGAGTGTAGAGGGGACCCAGACCCAGTACTTC,CAWSVEGTQTQYF
TRBV7-2,.,TRBJ2-2,.,TGTGCCAGCAGTTTGAGGAGGAACGGGGAGCTGTTTTTT,CASSLRRNGELFF
TRBV27,.,TRBJ2-5,TRBD2,TGTGCCAGCAGTAGGTTAGCGGGAATCGAAGAGACCCAGTACTTC,CASSRLAGIEETQYF
TRBV10-3,.,TRBJ1-2,TRBD1,TGTGCCATCAGTGATGACAGGGGGCGGAATGGCTACACCTTC,CAISDDRGRNGYTF
TRBV7-6,.,TRBJ1-6,.,TGTGCCAGCAGCTTGGACAGTAATTCACCCCTCCACTTT,CASSLDSNSPLHF
TRBV27,.,TRBJ2-7,TRBD2,TGTGCCAGCAGTTTAGTCTTGACTAGCGGGAGATACGAGCAGTACTTC,CASSLVLTSGRYEQYF
TRBV5-4,.,TRBJ2-3,TRBD2,TGTGCCAGCAGCTTGGCGCTAGCGGGGGCCCTCGGCACCCACACAGATACGCAGTATTTT,CASSLALAGALGTHTDTQYF
TRBV2,.,TRBJ2-7,.,TGTGCCGGCTCAGGACCACCCCGGAGTGAGCAGTACTTC,CAGSGPPRSEQYF
TRBV10-3,.,TRBJ2-5,TRBD2,TGTGCCATCACCCCGGGACTAGCGGGAGTTGGTCAAGAGACCCAGTACTTC,CAITPGLAGVGQETQYF
TRBV4-1,.,TRBJ2-3,TRBD1,TGCGCCAGCAGCCCCGACAGGGGGGCAGATACGCAGTATTTT,CASSPDRGADTQYF
TRBV18,.,TRBJ1-5,.,TGTGCCAGCTCATCAGGGGCACAGCCCCAGCATTTT,CASSSGAQPQHF
TRBV18,.,TRBJ1-3,.,TGTGCCAGCTCAGATGGAGGCACGGGAAACACCATATATTTT,CASSDGGTGNTIYF
TRBV7-2,.,TRBJ2-2,.,TGTGCCAGCAGCTTAGCGGGCGGAGGTCGAACAACGAACACCGGGGAGCTGTTTTTT,CASSLAGGGRTTNTGELFF
TRBV13,.,TRBJ2-7,TRBD1,TGTGCCAGCAGCTTAGGTCCGGGACAGGGCTACGAGCAGTACTTC,CASSLGPGQGYEQYF
TRBV30,.,TRBJ2-7,.,TGTGCCTGGAGAGGGCTTCCCTACGAGCAGTACTTC,CAWRGLPYEQYF
TRBV18,.,TRBJ2-1,TRBD1,TGTGCCAGCTCACCAAGGACAGGCGCATTCAATGAGCAGTTCTTC,CASSPRTGAFNEQFF
TRBV5-4,.,TRBJ2-5,TRBD2,TGTGCCAGCAGCTTGGGCGCGGGGGATGAGACCCAGTACTTC,CASSLGAGDETQYF
TRBV5-8,few,TRBJ1-5,.,TGTGCCAGCAGCTTGGGCTTTAACCGACAGCCCCAGCATTTT,CASSLGFNRQPQHF
TRBV30,.,TRBJ1-2,TRBD1,TGTGCCTGGAGTATGCAGGGGGCCTATGGCTACACCTTC,CAWSMQGAYGYTF
TRBV5-1,.,TRBJ2-7,TRBD1,TGCGCCAGCAGCAGGGGACAGGGGGGTGAGCAGTACTTC,CASSRGQGGEQYF
TRBV2,.,TRBJ1-5,.,TGTGCCAGCAGCGTTAATATACCTTATAGCAATCAGCCCCAGCATTTT,CASSVNIPYSNQPQHF
TRBV4-1,few,TRBJ1-4,.,TGCGCCAGCAGCCAAGATCAGGAAAAACTGTTTTTT,CASSQDQEKLFF
TRBV4-1,.,TRBJ1-2,TRBD1,TGCGCCAGCAGAAGGACAGGGAGGTACTACTATGGCTACACCTTC,CASRRTGRYYYGYTF
TRBV18,.,TRBJ2-1,TRBD1,TGTGCCAGCTCCCTTATGGGACAGGGCGGCAATGAGCAGTTCTTC,CASSLMGQGGNEQFF
TRBV5-1,.,TRBJ2-1,TRBD2,TGCGCCAGCAGCCACCCGGGGGGTACTGTAGAGCAGTTCTTC,CASSHPGGTVEQFF
TRBV16,.,TRBJ2-3,.,TGTGCCAGCAGCCAATCGGGCGGTCCACTGGCAGATACGCAGTATTTT,CASSQSGGPLADTQYF
TRBV7-9,.,TRBJ1-1,TRBD1,TGTGCCAGCAGCCACGGACAGGGCGCCACTGAAGCTTTCTTT,CASSHGQGATEAFF
TRBV30,.,TRBJ2-5,TRBD1,TGTGCCTGGAGTGTACAGGGGTTATGGGCCCAAGAGACCCAGTACTTC,CAWSVQGLWAQETQYF
TRBV7-2,few,TRBJ1-2,.,TGTGCCAGGAGACAGGCCCTCGGAGGATACACCTTC,CARRQALGGYTF